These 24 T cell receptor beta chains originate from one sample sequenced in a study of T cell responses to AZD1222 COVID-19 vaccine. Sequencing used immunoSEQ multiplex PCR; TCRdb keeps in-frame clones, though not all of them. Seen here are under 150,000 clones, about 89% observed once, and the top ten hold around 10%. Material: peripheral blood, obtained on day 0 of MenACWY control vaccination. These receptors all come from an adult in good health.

Written as DNA, the CDR3 is TGCGCCAGCAGCTTGGATTTTCGGACAGGGGCGACCTACGAGCAGTACTTC. Translated, it gives CASSLDFRTGATYEQYF. The genes are TRBV5-1 and TRBJ2-7, with 9 bases matching TRBD1. This CDR3 contains 17 residues. The V gene end was trimmed by 0 bases and the J gene end by 2 bases; junction bases not matched to a gene: 9. Germline V gives CDR1 SGHRS, CDR2 YFSETQ. The complete variable domain, with remaining parts taken from reference TRBV5-1 and TRBJ2-7, reads KAGVTQTPRYLIKTRGQQVTLSCSPISGHRSVSWYQQTPGQGLQFLFEYFSETQRNKGNFPGRFSGRQFSNSRSEMNVSTLELGDSALYLCASSLDFRTGATYEQYFGPGTRLTVT.

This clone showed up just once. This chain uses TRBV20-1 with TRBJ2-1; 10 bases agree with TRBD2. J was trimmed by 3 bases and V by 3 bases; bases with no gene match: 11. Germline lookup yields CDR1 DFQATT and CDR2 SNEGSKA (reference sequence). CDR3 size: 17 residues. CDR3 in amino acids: CSASSLAGVGGYNEQFF. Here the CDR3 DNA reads TGCAGTGCTAGTTCTCTAGCGGGAGTGGGGGGCTACAATGAGCAGTTCTTC.

The CDR3 reads CAWSEELAFF. The CDR3 region has the DNA TGTGCCTGGAGTGAGGAGCTTGCTTTCTTT. The rearrangement uses TRBV30 and TRBJ1-1; D is unresolved. V shed 1 base and J shed 11 bases, with 8 bases lying between them. The CDR3 totals 10 residues. Germline loops: CDR1 GTSNPN, CDR2 SVGIG (reference sequence).

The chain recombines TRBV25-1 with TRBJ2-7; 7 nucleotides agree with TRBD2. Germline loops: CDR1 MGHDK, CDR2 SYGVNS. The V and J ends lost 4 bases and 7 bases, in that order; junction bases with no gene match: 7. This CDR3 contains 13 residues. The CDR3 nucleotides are TGTGCCAGCAGTGTGGCGGGAGCGGGAGAGCAGTACTTC. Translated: CASSVAGAGEQYF.

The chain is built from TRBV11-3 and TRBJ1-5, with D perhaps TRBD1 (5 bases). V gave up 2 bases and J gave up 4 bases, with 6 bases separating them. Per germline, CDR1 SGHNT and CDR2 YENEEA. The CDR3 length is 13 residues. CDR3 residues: CASSLRGNQPQHF. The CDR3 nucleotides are TGTGCCAGCAGCTTAAGGGGAAATCAGCCCCAGCATTTT. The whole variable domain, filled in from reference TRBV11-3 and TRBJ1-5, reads EAGVVQSPRYKIIEKKQPVAFWCNPISGHNTLYWYLQNLGQGPELLIRYENEEAVDDSQLPKDRFSAERLKGVDSTLKIQPAELGDSAVYLCASSLRGNQPQHFGDGTRLSIL.

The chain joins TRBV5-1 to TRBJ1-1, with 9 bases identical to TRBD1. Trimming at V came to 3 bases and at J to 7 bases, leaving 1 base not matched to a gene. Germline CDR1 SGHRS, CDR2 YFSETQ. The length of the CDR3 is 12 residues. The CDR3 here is CASSWDRVEAFF. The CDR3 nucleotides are TGCGCCAGCAGCTGGGACAGGGTTGAAGCTTTCTTT.

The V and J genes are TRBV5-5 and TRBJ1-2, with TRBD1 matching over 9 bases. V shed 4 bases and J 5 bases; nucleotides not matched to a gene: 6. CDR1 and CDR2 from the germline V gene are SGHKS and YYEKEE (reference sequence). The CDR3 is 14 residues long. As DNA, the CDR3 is TGTGCCAGCAGCCGGGAGACAGGGGGATATGGCTACACCTTC. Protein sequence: CASSRETGGYGYTF.

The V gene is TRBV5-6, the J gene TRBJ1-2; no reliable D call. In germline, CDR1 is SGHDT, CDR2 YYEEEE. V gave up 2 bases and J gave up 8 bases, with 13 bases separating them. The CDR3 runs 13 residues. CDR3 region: CASSFGGKHGYTF. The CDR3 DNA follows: TGTGCCAGCAGCTTTGGAGGGAAACACGGCTACACCTTC.

The CDR3, as DNA: TGTGCCAGCAGCTTAACACAATCAACTAATGAAAAACTGTTTTTT. Its translation is CASSLTQSTNEKLFF. This chain joins TRBV7-6 and TRBJ1-4; D is ambiguous. The CDR3 spans 15 residues. Germline V gives CDR1 SGHVS, CDR2 FNYEAQ. V lost 2 bases to trimming and J lost 0 bases, with 7 bases between them.

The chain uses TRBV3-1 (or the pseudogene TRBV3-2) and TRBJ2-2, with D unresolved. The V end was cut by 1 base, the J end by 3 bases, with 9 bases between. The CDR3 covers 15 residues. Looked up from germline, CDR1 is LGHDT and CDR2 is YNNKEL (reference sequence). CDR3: CASSQADFYTGELFF. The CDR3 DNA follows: TGTGCCAGCAGCCAAGCTGACTTTTACACCGGGGAGCTGTTTTTT.

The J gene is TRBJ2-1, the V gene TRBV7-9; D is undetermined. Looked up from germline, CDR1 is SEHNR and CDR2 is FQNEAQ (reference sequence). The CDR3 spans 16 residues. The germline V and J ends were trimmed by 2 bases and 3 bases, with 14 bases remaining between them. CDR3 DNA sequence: TGTGCCAGCAGCTTAAGTTCTCCTAAATACTACAATGAGCAGTTCTTC. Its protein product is CASSLSSPKYYNEQFF.

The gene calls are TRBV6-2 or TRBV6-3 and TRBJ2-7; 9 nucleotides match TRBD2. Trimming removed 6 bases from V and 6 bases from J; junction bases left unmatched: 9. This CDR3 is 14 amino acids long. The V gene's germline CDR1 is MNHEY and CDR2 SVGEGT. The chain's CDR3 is CASSSSGSPLEQYF. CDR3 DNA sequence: TGTGCCAGCAGCAGTAGCGGGAGCCCCCTCGAGCAGTACTTC.

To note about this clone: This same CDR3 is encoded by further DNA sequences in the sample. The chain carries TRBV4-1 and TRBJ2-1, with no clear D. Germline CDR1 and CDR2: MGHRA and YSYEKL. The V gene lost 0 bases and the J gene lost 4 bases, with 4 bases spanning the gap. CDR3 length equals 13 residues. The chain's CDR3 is CASSQETYNEQFF. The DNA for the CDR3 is TGCGCCAGCAGCCAAGAAACGTACAATGAGCAGTTCTTC.

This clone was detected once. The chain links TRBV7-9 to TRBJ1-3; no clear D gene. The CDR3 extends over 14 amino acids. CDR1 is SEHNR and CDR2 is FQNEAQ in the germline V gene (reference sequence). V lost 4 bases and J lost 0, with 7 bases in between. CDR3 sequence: CASSYGFSGNTIYF. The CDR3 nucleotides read TGTGCCAGCAGCTATGGGTTCTCTGGAAACACCATATATTTT.

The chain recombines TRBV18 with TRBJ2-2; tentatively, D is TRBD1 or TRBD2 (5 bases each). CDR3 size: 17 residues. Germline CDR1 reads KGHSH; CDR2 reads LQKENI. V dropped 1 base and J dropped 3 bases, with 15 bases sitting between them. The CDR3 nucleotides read TGTGCCAGCTCACCACGGGGGAGCAAGTCAGACACCGGGGAGCTGTTTTTT. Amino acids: CASSPRGSKSDTGELFF.

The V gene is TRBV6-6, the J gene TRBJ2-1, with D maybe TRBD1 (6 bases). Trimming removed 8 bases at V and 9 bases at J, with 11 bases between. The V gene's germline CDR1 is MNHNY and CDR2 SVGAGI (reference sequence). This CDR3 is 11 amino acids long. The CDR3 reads CASGSQGEQFF. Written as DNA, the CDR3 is TGTGCCAGCGGGTCACAGGGTGAGCAGTTCTTC.

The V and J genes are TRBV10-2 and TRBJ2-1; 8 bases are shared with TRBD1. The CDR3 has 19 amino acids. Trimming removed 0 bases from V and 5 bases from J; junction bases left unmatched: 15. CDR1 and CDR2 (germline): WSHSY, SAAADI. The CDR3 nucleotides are TGCGCCAGCAGTGAGTCCTCCCCATCCGGGACAGGAGGAAACAATGAGCAGTTCTTC. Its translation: CASSESSPSGTGGNNEQFF.

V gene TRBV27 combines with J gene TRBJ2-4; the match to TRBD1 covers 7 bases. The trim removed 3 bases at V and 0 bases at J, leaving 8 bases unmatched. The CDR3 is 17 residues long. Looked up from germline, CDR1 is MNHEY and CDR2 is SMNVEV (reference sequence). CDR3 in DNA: TGTGCCAGCAGTTTCCGACAGGGAGACTTAGCCAAAAACATTCAGTACTTC. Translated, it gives CASSFRQGDLAKNIQYF.

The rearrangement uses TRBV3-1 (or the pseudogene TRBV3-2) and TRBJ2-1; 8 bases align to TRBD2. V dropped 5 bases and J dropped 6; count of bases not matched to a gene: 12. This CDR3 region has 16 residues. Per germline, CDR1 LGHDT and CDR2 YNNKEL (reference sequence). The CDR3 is CASSYPGLVKPNEQFF. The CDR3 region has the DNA TGTGCCAGCAGCTACCCGGGACTAGTGAAACCCAATGAGCAGTTCTTC.

The CDR3 loop reads CASSRFDRTQYF. The CDR3 DNA reads as TGTGCCAGCAGCCGGTTCGATCGGACCCAGTACTTC. The chain has TRBV12-3 or TRBV12-4 and TRBJ2-5, with D hard to call. The V gene lost 6 bases and the J gene lost 7 bases, with 12 bases spanning the gap. This CDR3 spans 12 amino acids.

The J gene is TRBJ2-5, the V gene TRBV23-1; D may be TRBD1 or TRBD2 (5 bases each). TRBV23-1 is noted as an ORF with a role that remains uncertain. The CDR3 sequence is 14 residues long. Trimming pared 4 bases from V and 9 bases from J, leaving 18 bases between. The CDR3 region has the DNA TGCGCCAGCAGTCTGCGGGCCAGCCCACAGGCCCAGTACTTC. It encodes CASSLRASPQAQYF.

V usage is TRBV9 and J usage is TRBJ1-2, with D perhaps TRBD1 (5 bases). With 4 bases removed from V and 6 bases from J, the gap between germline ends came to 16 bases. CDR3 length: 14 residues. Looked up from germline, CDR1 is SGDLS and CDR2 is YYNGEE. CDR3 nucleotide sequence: TGTGCCAGCAGCTCTCGGGGCGTCTGGCATGGCTACACCTTC. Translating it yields CASSSRGVWHGYTF.

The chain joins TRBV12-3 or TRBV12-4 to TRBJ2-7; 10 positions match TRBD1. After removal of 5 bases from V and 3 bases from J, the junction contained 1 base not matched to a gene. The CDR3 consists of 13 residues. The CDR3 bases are TGTGCCAGCAGTAGGACAGGGGGCTACGAGCAGTACTTC. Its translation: CASSRTGGYEQYF.

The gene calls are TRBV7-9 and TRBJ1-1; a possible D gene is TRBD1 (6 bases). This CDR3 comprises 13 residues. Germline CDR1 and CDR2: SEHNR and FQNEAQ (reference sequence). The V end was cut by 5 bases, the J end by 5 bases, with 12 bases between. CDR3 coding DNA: TGTGCCAGCAGCGCCCTCCAGGGGACTGAAGCTTTCTTT. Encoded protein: CASSALQGTEAFF.